This section outlines one T cell receptor (beta chain) sequence together with its context. Its antigen remains unknown. The data belong to a study of T cell responses to AZD1222 COVID-19 vaccine. The J segment lost 6 bases and the V segment lost 1 base, leaving 11 bases of the junction unmatched. The CDR3 has 17 amino acids. From germline, CDR1 is SGHAT and CDR2 FQNNGV. Repertoires were generated with immunoSEQ multiplex PCR, while TCRdb's copy carries only in-frame clones and drops some. Among around 150,000 clones listed, 70% to 90% were seen once. Broader study findings: The CD4 TCRs associated with vaccination extended across spike and predominated at 160-218 and 743-854. Only a handful of AZD1222 recipients were seropositive at baseline. White British people made up most donors, females outnumbered males, and clonal diversity was possibly underestimated.

This TCR was sampled from an adult in good health. The chain uses TRBV11-2 and TRBJ2-1; TRBD2 matches 8 bases. Sequences were derived from peripheral blood, sampled on day 0 of AZD1222 vaccination. CDR3 loop: CASSLGTSGKGGNEQFF. CDR3 coding DNA: TGTGCCAGCAGCTTAGGTACTAGCGGAAAGGGGGGCAATGAGCAGTTCTTC.